The rows below give T cell receptor beta chains drawn from one sample of a study of control samples from healthy donors and cancer patients. Some clones are missing from TCRdb's copy, which holds only in-frame ones; the method was immunoSEQ multiplex PCR. The repertoire consists of more than 95,000 clones, with 93% occurring once and the leading ten covering around 8.5%. The sample was blood. These TCRs come from a man between 18 and 29 years old in good health. Each CDR3 is given with its conserved first and last residue. Fields, in order: J gene, D gene, clone size, V gene, CDR3 protein, CDR3 DNA. D genes are given only for firm matches. Where a row states a size, it is once, few, many or the class of an expanded clone; other rows omit it.

TRBJ1-1	TRBD1	-	TRBV3-1/TRBV3-2	CASSLPGTGSTEAFF	TGTGCCAGCAGCCTCCCCGGGACAGGGAGCACTGAAGCTTTCTTT
TRBJ1-3	-	-	TRBV4-3	CASSQDQVTLGNTIYF	TGCGCCAGCAGCCAAGATCAGGTGACACTAGGAAACACCATATATTTT
TRBJ1-1	-	-	TRBV9	CASSPGSGRNTEAFF	TGTGCCAGCAGCCCCGGCTCAGGGAGGAACACTGAAGCTTTCTTT
TRBJ2-3	-	once	TRBV25-1	CASSATIGDTQYF	TGTGCCAGCAGTGCAACAATCGGGGATACGCAGTATTTT
TRBJ2-4	TRBD1	-	TRBV10-3	CATAPDRDLAKNIQYF	TGTGCCACCGCGCCGGACAGGGATCTAGCCAAAAACATTCAGTACTTC
TRBJ1-5	TRBD1	-	TRBV2	CASSEEQGEGQPQHF	TGTGCCAGCAGTGAAGAACAGGGGGAGGGTCAGCCCCAGCATTTT
TRBJ2-1	-	-	TRBV2	CASSDEQGFEQFF	TGTGCCAGCAGTGACGAGCAGGGATTTGAGCAGTTCTTC
TRBJ1-4	-	once	TRBV10-3	CATQQGMDEKLFF	TGTGCCACCCAACAGGGTATGGATGAAAAACTGTTTTTT
TRBJ1-1	-	-	TRBV27	CASRAPTRNTEAFF	TGTGCCAGCAGGGCCCCGACGAGGAACACTGAAGCTTTCTTT
TRBJ2-7	TRBD2	-	TRBV5-1	CASSLLTSGSEQYF	TGCGCCAGCAGCTTGTTGACTAGCGGGAGCGAGCAGTACTTC
TRBJ1-1	-	-	TRBV10-3	CAISESEGSATEAFF	TGTGCCATCAGTGAGTCGGAGGGGTCGGCCACTGAAGCTTTCTTT
TRBJ2-6	TRBD1	-	TRBV3-1/TRBV3-2	CASSLGQGANGANVLTF	TGTGCCAGCAGCTTAGGACAGGGGGCGAACGGGGCCAACGTCCTGACTTTC
TRBJ2-1	-	-	TRBV27	CASSYQPTPLASSYNEQFF	TGTGCCAGCAGTTATCAGCCCACCCCGCTTGCTAGCTCCTACAATGAGCAGTTCTTC
TRBJ2-1	TRBD2	-	TRBV4-2	CASSPKAGTYNEQFF	TGTGCCAGCAGCCCGAAAGCGGGAACCTACAATGAGCAGTTCTTC
TRBJ2-2	TRBD1	-	TRBV9	CASSVQGDVELFF	TGTGCCAGCAGCGTACAGGGGGACGTGGAGCTGTTTTTT
TRBJ1-3	-	-	TRBV11-2	CASSLDLVEAGNTIYF	TGTGCCAGCAGCTTAGATTTGGTAGAGGCTGGAAACACCATATATTTT
TRBJ2-3	-	once	TRBV6-4	CASSDGGSPTDTQYF	TGTGCCAGCAGTGACGGGGGATCCCCGACAGATACGCAGTATTTT
TRBJ2-7	TRBD1	-	TRBV19	CASSISYSGTEVYEQYF	TGTGCCAGTAGTATATCCTATTCGGGGACAGAAGTCTACGAGCAGTACTTC
TRBJ2-5	-	-	TRBV25-1	CASSGETQYF	TGTGCCAGCAGTGGAGAGACCCAGTACTTC
TRBJ1-4	-	-	TRBV5-1	CASSLDGTARNEKLFF	TGCGCCAGCAGCTTAGACGGGACGGCACGAAATGAAAAACTGTTTTTT
TRBJ1-5	-	-	TRBV6-2/TRBV6-3	CASSYPGQPQHF	TGTGCCAGCAGTTACCCCGGTCAGCCCCAGCATTTT
TRBJ1-4	TRBD1	once	TRBV6-5	CASSLDRDGEKLFF	TGTGCCAGCAGTTTAGACAGGGATGGTGAAAAACTGTTTTTT
TRBJ1-2	-	-	TRBV10-1	CASTKLGLNYGYTF	TGCGCCAGCACCAAACTGGGGCTGAACTATGGCTACACCTTC
TRBJ2-5	TRBD2	-	TRBV7-2	CASSAGLADQETQYF	TGTGCCAGCAGCGCGGGACTAGCGGATCAAGAGACCCAGTACTTC
TRBJ2-1	-	-	TRBV11-2	CASSRRGPPFNEQFF	TGTGCCAGCAGCCGGAGGGGACCCCCGTTCAATGAGCAGTTCTTC
TRBJ1-1	-	-	TRBV5-1	CASSSKPEGVTEAFF	TGCGCCAGCAGCAGTAAACCGGAAGGGGTCACTGAAGCTTTCTTT
TRBJ2-3	-	-	TRBV9	CASSVLASFTDTQYF	TGTGCCAGCAGCGTTCTTGCCAGCTTCACAGATACGCAGTATTTT
TRBJ2-1	TRBD2	-	TRBV28	CASSSSGRALNEQFF	TGTGCCAGCAGCAGCAGCGGGAGGGCGCTCAATGAGCAGTTCTTC
TRBJ1-1	TRBD1	-	TRBV10-3	CAISPRGDSNTFEAFF	TGTGCCATCAGCCCCAGGGGGGACAGCAATACCTTTGAAGCTTTCTTT
TRBJ1-4	-	-	TRBV6-5	CASRDRRQGPDALFF	TGTGCCAGCAGGGATCGAAGGCAGGGGCCTGACGCACTGTTTTTT
TRBJ2-5	-	-	TRBV2	CASSEQPQETQYF	TGTGCCAGCAGTGAACAGCCTCAAGAGACCCAGTACTTC
TRBJ1-5	TRBD1	once	TRBV27	CASSSTGGGNQPQHF	TGTGCCAGCAGTTCTACAGGGGGTGGCAATCAGCCCCAGCATTTT
TRBJ2-2	-	-	TRBV6-5	CASIPPGYRDGELFF	TGTGCCAGCATCCCCCCAGGGTATCGGGATGGGGAGCTGTTTTTT
TRBJ1-2	-	-	TRBV5-1	CASGGENLNYGYTF	TGCGCCAGCGGGGGGGAGAACCTTAACTATGGCTACACCTTC
TRBJ2-2	-	-	TRBV27	CASSLSISGELFF	TGTGCCAGCAGTTTATCGATTTCCGGGGAGCTGTTTTTT
TRBJ1-5	-	-	TRBV2	CASEEGQFNQPQHF	TGTGCCAGCGAGGAAGGACAGTTCAATCAGCCCCAGCATTTT
TRBJ1-1	-	once	TRBV4-1	CASSQPNTEAFF	TGCGCCAGCAGCCAACCCAACACTGAAGCTTTCTTT
TRBJ1-4	-	few	TRBV2	CASYRVPATNEKLFF	TGTGCCAGTTACAGGGTCCCAGCAACTAATGAAAAACTGTTTTTT
TRBJ2-1	-	-	TRBV27	CASSLEGAPHNEQFF	TGTGCCAGCAGTTTAGAGGGAGCTCCTCACAATGAGCAGTTCTTC
TRBJ1-1	TRBD1	-	TRBV2	CASRGQGPNTEAFF	TGTGCCAGCAGGGGACAGGGCCCGAACACTGAAGCTTTCTTT
TRBJ1-4	-	few	TRBV3-1/TRBV3-2	CASSYRAREKLFF	TGTGCCAGCAGTTACAGGGCCAGGGAAAAACTGTTTTTT
TRBJ2-1	-	-	TRBV19	CASSIGNSVQFF	TGTGCCAGTAGTATCGGTAACTCGGTGCAGTTCTTC
TRBJ2-2	-	-	TRBV12-3/TRBV12-4	CASSKWAGELFF	TGTGCCAGCAGTAAGTGGGCCGGGGAGCTGTTTTTT
TRBJ1-1	-	-	TRBV6-5	CASSYGRNRVTEAFF	TGTGCCAGCAGTTACGGTAGGAACAGGGTCACTGAAGCTTTCTTT
TRBJ1-1	TRBD1	-	TRBV18	CASSKQGAGTEAFF	TGTGCCAGCTCAAAACAGGGGGCGGGCACTGAAGCTTTCTTT
TRBJ1-5	-	-	TRBV13	CASSLGDPQCSGPQHF	TGTGCCAGCAGCTTAGGCGACCCGCAGTGCTCCGGGCCCCAGCATTTT
TRBJ2-5	TRBD2	once	TRBV3-1/TRBV3-2	CASRPGTSAAWTQYF	TGTGCCAGCAGACCCGGGACTAGCGCCGCCTGGACCCAGTACTTC
TRBJ2-1	TRBD1	once	TRBV19	CASSLRTGANEQFF	TGTGCCAGTAGTCTTAGGACAGGGGCCAATGAGCAGTTCTTC
TRBJ2-1	TRBD2	-	TRBV7-9	CASSSTSGSREEQFF	TGTGCCAGCAGCTCTACTAGCGGGAGTAGGGAGGAGCAGTTCTTC
TRBJ1-4	-	-	TRBV30	CAWTGVGNEKLFF	TGTGCCTGGACAGGGGTTGGAAATGAAAAACTGTTTTTT
TRBJ2-1	-	-	TRBV24-1	CATQSGGPYNEQFF	TGTGCCACCCAATCGGGGGGCCCCTACAATGAGCAGTTCTTC
TRBJ1-1	TRBD1	-	TRBV7-9	CASSSQGAEASF	TGTGCCAGCAGCTCCCAGGGGGCTGAAGCTTCCTTT
TRBJ2-7	TRBD1	-	TRBV2	CASSETGYGAEEYF	TGTGCCAGCAGTGAGACAGGGTACGGGGCTGAGGAGTACTTC
TRBJ1-6	-	-	TRBV5-4	CASSLSRMQGIGNSPLHF	TGTGCCAGCAGCTTGTCACGTATGCAGGGTATCGGTAATTCACCCCTCCACTTT
TRBJ2-3	TRBD1	-	TRBV10-1	CASSVTGGRHTQYF	TGCGCCAGCAGTGTGACAGGGGGCCGGCATACGCAGTATTTT
TRBJ2-7	TRBD1	-	TRBV18	CASSGQGASYEQYF	TGTGCCAGCTCAGGACAGGGTGCGTCCTACGAGCAGTACTTC
TRBJ1-3	TRBD1	-	TRBV23-1	CASLIRDRGSWSTF	TGCGCCAGCCTAATCCGCGACAGGGGAAGTTGGAGTACCTTT
TRBJ1-6	-	-	TRBV27	CASSLGGWRSYNSPLHF	TGTGCCAGCAGTTTGGGGGGCTGGAGATCCTATAATTCACCCCTCCACTTT
TRBJ2-1	-	-	TRBV27	CASSLTRDRHNEQFF	TGTGCCAGCAGTTTAACGAGAGACAGGCACAATGAGCAGTTCTTC
TRBJ2-7	-	-	TRBV6-5	CASSPDRGGNEQYF	TGTGCCAGCAGCCCCGACAGGGGAGGGAACGAGCAGTACTTC